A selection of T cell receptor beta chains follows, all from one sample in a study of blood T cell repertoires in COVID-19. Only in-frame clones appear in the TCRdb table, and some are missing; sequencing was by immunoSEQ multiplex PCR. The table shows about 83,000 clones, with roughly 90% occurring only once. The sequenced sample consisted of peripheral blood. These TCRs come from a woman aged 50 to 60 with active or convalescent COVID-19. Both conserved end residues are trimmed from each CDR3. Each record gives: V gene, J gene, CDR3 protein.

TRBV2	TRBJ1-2	ASSQDRSYGYT
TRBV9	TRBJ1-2	ASSDGNYGYT
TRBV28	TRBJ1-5	ASSFQARGSQPQH
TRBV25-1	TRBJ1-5	ASSDSKTGSNQPQH
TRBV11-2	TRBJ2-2	ASSSDRFITGELF
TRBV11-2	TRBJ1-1	ASSLGPGKAF
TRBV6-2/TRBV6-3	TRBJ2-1	ASSRPSSGGENEQF
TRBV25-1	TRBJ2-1	ASSDYSTSYNEQF
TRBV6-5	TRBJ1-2	ASSYSESYGYT
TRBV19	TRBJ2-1	ASSTVAGGTYNEQF
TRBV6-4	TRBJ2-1	ASSDQGGRSEQF
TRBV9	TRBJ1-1	ASSVGGGMNTEAF
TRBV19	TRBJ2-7	ATSVGGNYEQY
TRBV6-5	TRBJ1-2	ASRTGIYGYT
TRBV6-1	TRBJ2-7	ASSEGGQGLYEQY
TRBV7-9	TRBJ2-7	ASSLRGYEQY
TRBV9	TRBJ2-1	ASSVGGRNEQF
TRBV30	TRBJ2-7	AWAGQGIHEQY
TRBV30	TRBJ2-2	AWSASGFTGELF
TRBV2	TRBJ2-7	ASRNLQVTGQEAYEQY
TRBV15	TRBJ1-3	ATSGRGLGNTIY
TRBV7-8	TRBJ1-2	ASSIGGGSGRRT
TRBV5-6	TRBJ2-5	ASKFGETQY
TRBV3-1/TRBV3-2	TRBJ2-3	ASSQPVSTDTQY
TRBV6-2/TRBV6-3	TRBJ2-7	ASSYSNQGNKQY
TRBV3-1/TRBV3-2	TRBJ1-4	ASSQVRGLGEKLF
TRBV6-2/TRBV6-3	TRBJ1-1	ASSWRGMNTEAF
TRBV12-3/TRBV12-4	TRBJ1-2	ASSPGLTGRVS
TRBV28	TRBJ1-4	ASSLGQDRKLF
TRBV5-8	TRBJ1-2	ASVSPLPNYGYT
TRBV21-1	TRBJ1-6	ASSKALLGAQYNSPLH
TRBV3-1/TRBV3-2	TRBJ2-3	ASSQDRVASDTQY
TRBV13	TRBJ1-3	ASRGGNGNTIY
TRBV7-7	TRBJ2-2	ASRGNTGELF
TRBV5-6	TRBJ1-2	ASSRVGAGYGYT
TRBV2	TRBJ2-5	ASSADFQETQY
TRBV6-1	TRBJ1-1	ASSENYRGTEAF
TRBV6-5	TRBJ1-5	ASKILQGSQPQH
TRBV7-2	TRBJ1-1	ASSLTGVRNTEAF
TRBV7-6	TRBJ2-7	ASSLGQGAIEQY